This is a list of T cell receptor beta chains from one sample in a study of T cell repertoires in cytomegalovirus infection. Their cognate antigens are unknown. TCRdb itself ran the reads through MiXCR, one entry per CDR3 protein. Seen here are about 740,000 distinct CDR3 sequences, around a third observed once, and the top ten hold 18%. Sample: cultured PBMCs, taken from culture after CMV antigen stimulation. These receptors all come from a human donor in good health (CMV status not recorded). Some clones in this sample may be carry-over from other donors' samples. The CDR3 runs from the conserved cysteine through the conserved F or W. The D gene is left open where the match is weak. Size tells how often a clone was seen (once, few, many) or the class of an expanded clone, and some rows leave it out.

V gene	D gene	clone size	J gene	CDR3 protein	CDR3 DNA
TRBV20-1	.	few	TRBJ2-5	CSVEGSQETQYF	TGCAGTGTCGAGGGATCCCAAGAGACCCAGTACTTC
TRBV11-2	TRBD1	.	TRBJ1-2	CASSLVVGTGLGYGYTF	TGTGCCAGCAGCTTAGTCGTAGGGACAGGGTTGGGCTATGGCTACACCTTC
TRBV15	.	.	TRBJ2-1	CATSPQEGARYGNEQFF	TGTGCCACCAGCCCCCAGGAGGGGGCTAGGTACGGCAATGAGCAGTTCTTC
TRBV7-2	.	few	TRBJ2-7	CASSSRGALSEQYF	TGTGCCAGCAGCTCTCGAGGAGCCCTCAGCGAGCAGTACTTC
TRBV7-2	.	.	TRBJ2-1	CASSLDGAKSNEQFF	TGTGCCAGCAGCTTAGACGGGGCTAAGTCCAATGAGCAGTTCTTC
TRBV18	.	once	TRBJ1-1	CASSWERANTEAFF	TGTGCCAGCTCATGGGAGAGGGCGAACACTGAAGCTTTCTTT
TRBV18	.	.	TRBJ1-6	CASSPNLEGGSPLHF	TGTGCCAGCTCACCCAACTTAGAGGGTGGTTCACCCCTCCACTTT
TRBV7-6	.	.	TRBJ2-5	CASSGPPWGETQYF	TGTGCCAGCAGCGGTCCCCCCTGGGGAGAGACCCAGTACTTC
TRBV7-8	.	many	TRBJ2-5	CASSLGRNQETQYF	TGTGCCAGCAGCTTAGGTCGGAACCAAGAGACCCAGTACTTC
TRBV5-6	.	many	TRBJ1-3	CASSSGSTGPLGNTIYF	TGTGCCAGCAGTTCCGGATCGACAGGACCTCTCGGAAACACCATATATTTT
TRBV19	.	.	TRBJ2-3	CASSIEGQAVDTQYF	TGTGCCAGTAGTATCGAGGGCCAGGCGGTGGATACGCAGTATTTT
TRBV5-6	.	few	TRBJ1-1	CASSLGQGLTEAFF	TGTGCCAGCAGCTTGGGGCAGGGGTTAACTGAAGCTTTCTTT
TRBV7-8	.	many	TRBJ1-1	CASSFDRPATEAFF	TGTGCCAGCAGCTTCGACAGGCCGGCCACTGAAGCTTTCTTT
TRBV4-1	TRBD1	.	TRBJ2-5	CASSHPIGTGGGETQYF	TGCGCCAGCAGCCACCCAATCGGGACAGGGGGGGGAGAGACCCAGTACTTC
TRBV7-4	.	few	TRBJ2-7	CASSHNRVSSYEQYF	TGTGCCAGCAGCCACAACAGGGTGAGCTCCTACGAGCAGTACTTC